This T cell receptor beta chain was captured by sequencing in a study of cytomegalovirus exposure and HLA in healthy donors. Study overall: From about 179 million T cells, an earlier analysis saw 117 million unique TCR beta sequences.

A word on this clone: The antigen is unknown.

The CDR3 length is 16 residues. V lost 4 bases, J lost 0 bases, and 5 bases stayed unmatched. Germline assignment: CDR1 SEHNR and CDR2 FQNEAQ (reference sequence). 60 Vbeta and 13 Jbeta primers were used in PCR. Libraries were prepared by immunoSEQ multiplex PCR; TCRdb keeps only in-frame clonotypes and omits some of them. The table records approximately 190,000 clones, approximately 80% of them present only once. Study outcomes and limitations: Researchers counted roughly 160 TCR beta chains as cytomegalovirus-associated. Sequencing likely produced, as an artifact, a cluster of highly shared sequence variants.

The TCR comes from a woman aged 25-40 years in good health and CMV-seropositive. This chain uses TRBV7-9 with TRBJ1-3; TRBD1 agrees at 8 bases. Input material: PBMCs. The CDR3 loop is CASSSDRAHSGNTIYF. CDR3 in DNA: TGTGCCAGCAGCTCGGACAGGGCCCACTCTGGAAACACCATATATTTT.